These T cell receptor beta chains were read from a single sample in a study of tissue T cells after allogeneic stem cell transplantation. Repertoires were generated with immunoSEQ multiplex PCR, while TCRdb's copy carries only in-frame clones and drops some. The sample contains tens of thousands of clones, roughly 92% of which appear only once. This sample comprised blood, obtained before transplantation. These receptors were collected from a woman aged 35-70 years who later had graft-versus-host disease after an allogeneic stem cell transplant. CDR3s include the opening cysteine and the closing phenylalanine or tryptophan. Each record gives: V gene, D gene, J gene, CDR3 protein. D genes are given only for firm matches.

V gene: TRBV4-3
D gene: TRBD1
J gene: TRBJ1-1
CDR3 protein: CASSTRGLTEAFF

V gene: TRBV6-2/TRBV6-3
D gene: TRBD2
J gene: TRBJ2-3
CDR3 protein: CASSGPTSGVNTDTQYF

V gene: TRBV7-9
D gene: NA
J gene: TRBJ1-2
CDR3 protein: CASSSGDLTGNYGYTF

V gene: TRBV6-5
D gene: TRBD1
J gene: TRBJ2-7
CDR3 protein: CASSPGQGSFLF

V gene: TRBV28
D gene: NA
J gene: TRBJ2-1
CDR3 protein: CASSSQSLINNEQFF

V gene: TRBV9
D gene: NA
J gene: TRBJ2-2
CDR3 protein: CASSDTGLSTLRGELFF

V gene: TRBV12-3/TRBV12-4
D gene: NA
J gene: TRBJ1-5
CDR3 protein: CASIAGDGQPQHF

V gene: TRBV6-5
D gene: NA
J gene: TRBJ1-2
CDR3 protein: CASSYARGADYGYTF

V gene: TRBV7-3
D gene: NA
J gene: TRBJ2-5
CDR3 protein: CASSLAGKRETQYF

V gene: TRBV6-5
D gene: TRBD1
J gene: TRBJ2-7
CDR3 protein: CASSRQGPYEQYF

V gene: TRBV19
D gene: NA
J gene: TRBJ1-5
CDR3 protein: CASSISFGVLGQPQHF

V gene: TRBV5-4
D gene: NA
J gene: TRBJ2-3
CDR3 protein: CASSATGLDTQYF

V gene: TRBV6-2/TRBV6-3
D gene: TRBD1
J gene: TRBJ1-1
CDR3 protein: CASSYTGQGSPMNTEAFF

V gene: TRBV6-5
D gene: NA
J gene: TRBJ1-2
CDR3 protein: CASKSGQLANYGYTF

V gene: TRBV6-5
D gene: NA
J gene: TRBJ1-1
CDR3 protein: CASTRGGQVETEAFF

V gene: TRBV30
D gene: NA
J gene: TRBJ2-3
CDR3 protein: CAWSVGGGADTQYF

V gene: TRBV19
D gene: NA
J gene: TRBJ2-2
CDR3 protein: CASRTGLPSNTGELFF

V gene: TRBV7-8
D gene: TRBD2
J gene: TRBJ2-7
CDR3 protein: CASSLRGSGDEQYF

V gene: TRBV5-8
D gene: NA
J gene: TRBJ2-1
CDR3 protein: CASSLSGPLAHFF

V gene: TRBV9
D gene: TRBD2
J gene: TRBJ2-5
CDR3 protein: CASSVASGQETQYF

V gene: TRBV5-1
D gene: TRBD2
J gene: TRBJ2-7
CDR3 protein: CASGRLAGSYEQYF

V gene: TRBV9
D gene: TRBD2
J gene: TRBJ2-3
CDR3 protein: CASSVGTSSYTDTQYF

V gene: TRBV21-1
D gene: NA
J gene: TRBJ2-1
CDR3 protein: CASRGGHNEQFF

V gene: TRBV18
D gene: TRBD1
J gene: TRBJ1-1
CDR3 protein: CASSPVEGAFPEAFF

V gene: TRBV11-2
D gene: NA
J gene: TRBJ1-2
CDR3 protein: CASTPSQSSNYGYTF

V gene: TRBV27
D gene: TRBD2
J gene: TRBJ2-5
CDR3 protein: CASSHGTSGVQETQYF

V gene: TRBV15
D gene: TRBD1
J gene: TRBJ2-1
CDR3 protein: CATSRVQGAMQFF

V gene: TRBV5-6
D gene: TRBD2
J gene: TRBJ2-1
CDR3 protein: CASSFHSGSSYNEQFF

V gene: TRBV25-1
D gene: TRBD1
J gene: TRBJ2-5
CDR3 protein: CASSDDRGSETQYF

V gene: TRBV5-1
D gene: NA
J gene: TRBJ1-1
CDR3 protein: CASSLRPGMNTEAFF

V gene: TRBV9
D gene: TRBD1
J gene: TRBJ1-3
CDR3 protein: CASSVQGAGNTIYF

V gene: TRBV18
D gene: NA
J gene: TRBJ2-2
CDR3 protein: CASSLGASRSTGELFF

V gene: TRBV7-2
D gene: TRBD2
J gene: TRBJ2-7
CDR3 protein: CASSLAGRLEQYF

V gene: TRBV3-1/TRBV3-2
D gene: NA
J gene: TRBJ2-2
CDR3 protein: CASSQDGTNTGELFF

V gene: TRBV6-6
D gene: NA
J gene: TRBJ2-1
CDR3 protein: CANGFSNNEQFF

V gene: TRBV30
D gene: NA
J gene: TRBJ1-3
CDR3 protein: CAWISAGNTIYF

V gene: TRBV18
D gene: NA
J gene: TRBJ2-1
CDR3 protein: CASSQKSPNEQFF

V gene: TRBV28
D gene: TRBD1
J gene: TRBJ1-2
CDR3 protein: CASSSRQGAKRGYTF

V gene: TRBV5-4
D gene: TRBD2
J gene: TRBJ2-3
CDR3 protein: CASSLDGLAVRDTQYF

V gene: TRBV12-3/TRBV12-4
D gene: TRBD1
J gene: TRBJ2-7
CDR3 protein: CASRGQGTYEQYF

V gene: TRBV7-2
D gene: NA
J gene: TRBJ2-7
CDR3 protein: CASSLVPAPYEQYF

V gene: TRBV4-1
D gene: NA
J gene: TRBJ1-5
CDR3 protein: CASSQARDQPQHF

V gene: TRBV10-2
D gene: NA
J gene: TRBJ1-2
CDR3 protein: CASSEVGDRGHGYTF